Listed below are T cell receptor beta chains from one sample, sequenced in a study of blood T cell repertoires in COVID-19. Generated by immunoSEQ multiplex PCR, the TCRdb table keeps only in-frame clones and is missing some. The data show roughly 330,000 clones, 70% to 90% seen once. Sequencing input: PBMCs or T cells enriched from blood (not recorded which). These receptors were taken from a woman aged 30 to 39 who had recovered from COVID-19. Both conserved end residues are part of each CDR3. Only part of the rows carry a size: once, few, many, or a class if the clone is expanded.

CDR3 | J | size | V
CASSQTRGPTEAFF | TRBJ1-1 | - | TRBV11-2
CSVGLGVGTDTQYF | TRBJ2-3 | - | TRBV29-1
CASSYSGDLGGYTF | TRBJ1-2 | - | TRBV6-5
CASSPTGPETQYF | TRBJ2-5 | - | TRBV7-3
CAIRGTSGGHSTDTQYF | TRBJ2-3 | once | TRBV10-3
CASSHATGGYGYTF | TRBJ1-2 | - | TRBV4-1
CASSATGGSTEAFF | TRBJ1-1 | few | TRBV9
CASSEGQARGGYTF | TRBJ1-2 | - | TRBV2
CASPSGSHTGELFF | TRBJ2-2 | - | TRBV7-2
CASSRTGGQGVLLGNTIYF | TRBJ1-3 | - | TRBV7-8
CASSSRTSNTEAFF | TRBJ1-1 | - | TRBV4-2
CATIAGNVNEQFF | TRBJ2-1 | - | TRBV12-3/TRBV12-4
CASSLPTGFYSPLHF | TRBJ1-6 | - | TRBV3-1/TRBV3-2